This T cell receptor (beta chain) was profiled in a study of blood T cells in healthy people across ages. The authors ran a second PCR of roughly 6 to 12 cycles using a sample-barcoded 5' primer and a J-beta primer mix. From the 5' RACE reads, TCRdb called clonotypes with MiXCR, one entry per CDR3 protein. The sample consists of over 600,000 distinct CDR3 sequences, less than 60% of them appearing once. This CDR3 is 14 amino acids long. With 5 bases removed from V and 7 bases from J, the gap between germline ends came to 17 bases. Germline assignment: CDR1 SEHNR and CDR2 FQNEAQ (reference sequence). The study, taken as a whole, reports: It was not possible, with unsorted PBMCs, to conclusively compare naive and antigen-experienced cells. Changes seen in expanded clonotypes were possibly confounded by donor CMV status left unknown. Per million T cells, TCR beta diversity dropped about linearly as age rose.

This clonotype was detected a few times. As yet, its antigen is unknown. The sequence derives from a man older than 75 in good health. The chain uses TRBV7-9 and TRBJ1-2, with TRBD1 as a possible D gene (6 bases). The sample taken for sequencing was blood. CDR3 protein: CASSRQVIIGGYTF. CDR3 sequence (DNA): TGTGCCAGCAGCAGACAGGTTATAATCGGTGGCTACACCTTC.